The clone carrying this TCR beta chain has only a few counts. As yet, its antigen is unknown. This record comes from a study of vaccination and CD4 T cells after COVID-19. In the study overall: According to the study, participants were given two doses of BNT162b2 or mRNA-1273 vaccine. The authors exposed cells to overlapping spike peptides derived from SARS-CoV-2, HCoV-NL63, HCoV-OC43 and HCoV-229E.

At the Johns Hopkins FTIC core, DNA taken from cultured CD4+ T cells was sequenced by way of the Oncomine TCR Beta short-read assay. TCRdb reprocessed the PCR reads via MiXCR and lists one record per CDR3 protein. The data show 5,500 or so distinct CDR3 sequences, with about 71% seen just once and about 19% held by the top ten. The CDR3 runs to 18 residues. Treatment of the sample: approximately nine-day PBMC culture with coronavirus spike peptide pools or control peptides (ViraFEST assay). ViraFEST relied on peptide pools to expand antigen-specific T cells; the TCRs were sequenced afterward. Half the medium was exchanged for fresh IL-2 medium on days 3 and 7.

Sequenced material: CD4+ T cells from blood, cultured in vitro. The TCR sequence derives from a human donor who had recovered from COVID-19. This chain uses TRBV21-1 with TRBJ2-7; the table names TRBD2, a call not compared with the DNA. TRBV21-1 is tagged as a pseudogene. The CDR3 reads CASSKPIAGGSFRDEQYF. The CDR3 coding sequence is TGTGCCAGCAGCAAACCTATAGCGGGGGGGAGTTTCCGCGACGAGCAGTACTTC.